The rows below give T cell receptor beta chains drawn from one sample of a study of blood T cell repertoires in COVID-19. Produced via immunoSEQ multiplex PCR; TCRdb's table is partial and in-frame only. The table records hundreds of thousands of clones, about 87% of them present only once. Sequenced: PBMCs or T cells enriched from blood (not recorded which). The receptors were sampled from a woman aged 45-65 years who had recovered from COVID-19. Each CDR3 is given with its conserved first and last residue. The D gene is left open where the match is weak. Clone size is stated in some rows and not others, as once, few, many or a class when expanded.

abundance	d_gene	v_gene	j_gene	CDR3aa	CDR3nt
NA	NA	TRBV4-2	TRBJ1-2	CASSNRVYGYTF	TGTGCCAGCAGCAACCGGGTCTATGGCTACACCTTC
NA	NA	TRBV30	TRBJ1-2	CAWSEQGYYGYTF	TGTGCCTGGAGTGAACAGGGATACTATGGCTACACCTTC
NA	TRBD1	TRBV28	TRBJ1-2	CASSTGTGGLWGYTF	TGTGCCAGCAGTACTGGGACAGGGGGCCTATGGGGCTACACCTTC
NA	TRBD1	TRBV28	TRBJ1-1	CASAVGGTGGTEAFF	TGTGCCAGCGCGGTGGGGGGGACAGGGGGTACTGAAGCTTTCTTT
NA	NA	TRBV27	TRBJ2-3	CASNGDRFVTDTQYF	TGTGCCAGCAACGGCGACAGGTTCGTCACAGATACGCAGTATTTT
NA	NA	TRBV20-1	TRBJ2-5	CSARAQETQYF	TGCAGTGCTAGGGCTCAAGAGACCCAGTACTTC
NA	TRBD1	TRBV5-8	TRBJ1-5	CASSFRDRALNQPQHF	TGTGCCAGCAGCTTCAGGGACAGGGCCCTCAATCAGCCCCAGCATTTT
NA	TRBD1	TRBV6-5	TRBJ2-7	CASRILLRQGEQYF	TGTGCCAGCAGAATCCTTCTCAGACAGGGAGAGCAGTACTTC
NA	NA	TRBV6-6	TRBJ2-3	CAANPPGGSTDTQYF	TGTGCCGCCAACCCCCCAGGGGGGTCGACAGATACGCAGTATTTT
NA	NA	TRBV7-2	TRBJ1-3	CASSLWGGAGNTIYF	TGTGCCAGCAGCTTATGGGGAGGGGCGGGAAACACCATATATTTT
once	NA	TRBV7-2	TRBJ1-1	CASSLTPNTEAFF	TGTGCCAGCAGCTTGACACCGAACACTGAAGCTTTCTTT
NA	NA	TRBV4-2	TRBJ2-1	CASSQADGTLYNEQFF	TGTGCCAGCAGCCAAGCGGACGGGACTCTTTACAATGAGCAGTTCTTC
NA	NA	TRBV13	TRBJ1-2	CASSDQGGGYTF	TGTGCCAGCAGCGACCAGGGAGGCGGCTACACCTTC
NA	TRBD1	TRBV28	TRBJ1-6	CASSTGTEGSPLHF	TGTGCCAGCAGTACCGGGACAGAGGGTTCACCCCTCCACTTT
NA	NA	TRBV5-3	TRBJ1-3	CARSLRRAHSGNTIYF	TGTGCCAGAAGCTTGAGGAGGGCGCACTCTGGAAACACCATATATTTT
NA	NA	TRBV19	TRBJ1-6	CASTQGNSPLHF	TGTGCCAGCACACAGGGAAATTCACCCCTCCACTTT
NA	NA	TRBV19	TRBJ1-1	CASSDGQLNTEAFF	TGTGCCAGTAGTGACGGACAGCTGAACACTGAAGCTTTCTTT
NA	NA	TRBV4-3	TRBJ2-5	CASSQEGSGIETQYF	TGCGCCAGCAGCCAAGAAGGGTCGGGGATTGAGACCCAGTACTTC
NA	NA	TRBV2	TRBJ1-1	CASSGQTPGRSEAFF	TGTGCCAGCAGTGGACAGACCCCGGGTCGGTCTGAAGCTTTCTTT
NA	TRBD2	TRBV24-1	TRBJ2-1	CATSDQGTSGRGWNEQFF	TGTGCCACCAGTGATCAAGGGACTAGCGGGAGGGGGTGGAATGAGCAGTTCTTC
NA	NA	TRBV6-5	TRBJ2-2	CASSYRDTGELFF	TGTGCCAGCAGTTATCGGGACACCGGGGAGCTGTTTTTT
NA	TRBD1	TRBV18	TRBJ2-1	CASSARDRGMNEQFF	TGTGCCAGCTCAGCCCGGGACAGGGGTATGAATGAGCAGTTCTTC
NA	TRBD2	TRBV28	TRBJ2-1	CASSLSRLAGGSTVYNEQFF	TGTGCCAGCAGTTTAAGTCGACTAGCGGGAGGGTCGACGGTGTACAATGAGCAGTTCTTC
NA	NA	TRBV2	TRBJ2-7	CASRDRASTYEQYF	TGTGCCAGCAGGGACAGAGCCTCTACCTACGAGCAGTACTTC
NA	NA	TRBV2	TRBJ2-6	CASRGAASGANVLTF	TGTGCCAGCAGAGGGGCAGCCTCTGGGGCCAACGTCCTGACTTTC
NA	TRBD1	TRBV7-9	TRBJ1-4	CASSWGQWNEKLFF	TGTGCCAGCAGCTGGGGACAGTGGAATGAAAAACTGTTTTTT
NA	NA	TRBV11-3	TRBJ2-1	CASSAASDPEQFF	TGTGCCAGCAGCGCCGCTAGCGACCCTGAGCAGTTCTTC
NA	TRBD1	TRBV5-4	TRBJ2-7	CASSLVQGAGEQYF	TGTGCCAGCAGCTTGGTTCAGGGGGCGGGGGAGCAGTACTTC
few	NA	TRBV28	TRBJ1-1	CASSLGGAKNTEAFF	TGTGCCAGCAGTTTAGGAGGGGCAAAGAACACTGAAGCTTTCTTT
once	TRBD1	TRBV10-3	TRBJ2-7	CAISGGQGFYEQYF	TGTGCCATCAGTGGGGGACAGGGTTTCTACGAGCAGTACTTC
NA	TRBD1	TRBV28	TRBJ1-1	CASSLEQGAVTEAFF	TGTGCCAGCAGCCTCGAACAGGGGGCGGTCACTGAAGCTTTCTTT
NA	TRBD2	TRBV7-9	TRBJ2-5	CASSRRRREGGETQYF	TGTGCCAGCAGCCGGCGAAGGCGGGAGGGCGGAGAGACCCAGTACTTC
NA	NA	TRBV28	TRBJ2-3	CASSPLGAGKRDTQYF	TGTGCCAGCAGCCCCCTTGGAGCGGGCAAAAGAGATACGCAGTATTTT
once	NA	TRBV27	TRBJ1-4	CASSFQASEKLFF	TGTGCCAGCAGTTTCCAGGCGAGTGAAAAACTGTTTTTT
NA	TRBD1	TRBV10-1	TRBJ2-7	CASSDSGTGFREQYF	TGCGCCAGCAGTGACTCCGGGACAGGGTTCCGCGAGCAGTACTTC
many	NA	TRBV7-2	TRBJ1-5	CASSPVLFRQPQHF	TGTGCCAGCAGCCCCGTCCTGTTTCGGCAGCCCCAGCATTTT
NA	TRBD1	TRBV29-1	TRBJ1-2	CSATGRLNYGYTF	TGCAGCGCGACAGGGCGTCTTAACTATGGCTACACCTTC
NA	TRBD1	TRBV6-5	TRBJ1-1	CASRPRQGWTEAFF	TGTGCCAGCAGGCCCCGACAGGGCTGGACTGAAGCTTTCTTT
NA	NA	TRBV15	TRBJ2-2	CATSRAQALTGELFF	TGTGCCACCAGCAGAGCCCAGGCGTTAACCGGGGAGCTGTTTTTT
NA	TRBD1	TRBV7-8	TRBJ1-1	CASRKTGVSNTEAFF	TGTGCCAGCAGAAAGACAGGGGTCTCGAACACTGAAGCTTTCTTT
NA	TRBD2	TRBV28	TRBJ2-1	CASSFTSGPYNEQFF	TGTGCCAGCAGTTTCACTAGCGGGCCCTACAATGAGCAGTTCTTC
NA	NA	TRBV4-3	TRBJ1-6	CASSQDPQGNSPLHF	TGCGCCAGCAGCCAAGACCCACAGGGAAATTCACCCCTCCACTTT
NA	NA	TRBV10-3	TRBJ2-1	CAISEDFGGAGYEQFF	TGTGCCATCAGTGAGGACTTTGGGGGGGCTGGGTATGAGCAGTTCTTC